The 25 T cell receptor beta chains below come from one sample, sequenced in a study of blood T cell repertoires in COVID-19 (TCRdb year 2020). The method was the immunoSEQ multiplex PCR assay. In TCRdb, the immuneACCESS table is reduced to in-frame sequences with V and J assigned. These tables do not hold every clone; where another copy was compared, an unresolved V gene accounts for under half, and the others remain unexplained. For this sample the table gives 15,000 to 17,000 clones, of which 76% were detected only once. The ten largest account for around a third of the sample. Sequencing used peripheral blood. The receptors derive from an older man with active or convalescent COVID-19.

This clone was recorded a few times. The rearrangement uses TRBV11-2 and TRBJ1-1; D remains ambiguous. This CDR3 is built from 15 residues. Germline assignment: CDR1 SGHAT and CDR2 FQNNGV. The V end lost 6 bases, the J end lost 0 bases, and 14 bases lay between the germline ends. Here the CDR3 DNA reads TGTGCCAGCAGAACTGAGGCTGCCTTGAACACTGAAGCTTTCTTT. This gives the protein CASRTEAALNTEAFF.

This sequence joins TRBV5-1 and TRBJ1-6; 8 positions match TRBD1. Germline V gene lookup returns CDR1 SGHRS and CDR2 YFSETQ. The CDR3 has 15 amino acids. V lost 4 bases to trimming and J lost 7 bases; unmatched junction nucleotides: 7. The CDR3 is CASSPRTGRNSPLHF. CDR3 sequence (DNA): TGCGCCAGCAGCCCCCGGACAGGGAGAAATTCACCCCTCCACTTT.

The chain uses TRBV5-6 and TRBJ1-6; D not certain. Germline loops: CDR1 SGHDT, CDR2 YYEEEE. The ends were cut back, 2 bases at V and 14 bases at J, with 17 bases in the middle. The CDR3 consists of 14 residues. CDR3 bases: TGTGCCAGCAGCTTTTTCGGGGAGGGTACGGCCCTCCACTTT. This gives the protein CASSFFGEGTALHF.

V gene TRBV24-1 combines with J gene TRBJ1-2; a possible D gene is TRBD1 (5 bases). Germline V CDR1 and CDR2: KGHDR, SFDVKD. Trimming took 4 bases from V and 8 from J, leaving 13 bases between them. The CDR3 totals 13 residues. CDR3 in DNA: TGTGCCACCAGTGACCCAGGGCTAGGCGGCTACACCTTC. This encodes CATSDPGLGGYTF.

The chain is built from TRBV28 and TRBJ1-5, with D unclear. V was trimmed by 4 bases and J by 3 bases, leaving 7 bases between them. CDR1 is MDHEN and CDR2 is SYDVKM in the germline V gene. The CDR3 is 13 amino acids. CDR3 residues: CASSSSYNQPQHF. The CDR3 DNA is TGTGCCAGCAGTTCCTCGTACAATCAGCCCCAGCATTTT.

The chain employs TRBV20-1 and TRBJ2-5; 9 nucleotides match TRBD2. Germline CDR1 and CDR2: DFQATT and SNEGSKA (reference sequence). The CDR3 runs 14 residues. V dropped 3 bases and J dropped 4; count of bases not matched to a gene: 6. This chain's CDR3 is CSASLAGVGETQYF. In DNA, the CDR3 is TGCAGTGCTAGTTTAGCGGGAGTTGGAGAGACCCAGTACTTC.

This clone was detected a few times. This chain connects TRBV28 to TRBJ1-5; possible D gene TRBD1, 5 bases. The CDR3 has 12 residues. Germline CDR1 and CDR2: MDHEN and SYDVKM. Deletions cut 6 bases from V and 14 bases from J, with 17 bases between. The CDR3 reads CASRRAGTMEHF. The CDR3 region has the DNA TGTGCCAGCAGGAGGGCCGGGACTATGGAGCATTTT.

The V and J genes are TRBV5-1 and TRBJ1-5, with D possibly TRBD1 on 5 matching bases. The CDR3 contains 14 residues. V was trimmed by 0 bases and J by 4 bases, leaving 8 bases between them. The V gene's germline CDR1 is SGHRS and CDR2 YFSETQ. The CDR3 here is CASSLGQPNQPQHF. The DNA of the CDR3 is TGCGCCAGCAGCTTGGGACAGCCGAATCAGCCCCAGCATTTT.

V gene TRBV18 combines with J gene TRBJ1-1; D is uncertain. Trimming left V 0 bases short and J 1 base short, with 9 bases between. CDR3 size: 15 residues. Germline V gives CDR1 KGHSH, CDR2 LQKENI. The CDR3 protein is CASSPPGIPNTEAFF. For the CDR3, the DNA is TGTGCCAGCTCACCACCGGGCATCCCGAACACTGAAGCTTTCTTT.

The rearrangement links TRBV5-1 to TRBJ2-5; D is perhaps TRBD1 (6 bases). Germline lookup yields CDR1 SGHRS and CDR2 YFSETQ. The CDR3 loop spans 16 amino acids. V shed 0 bases and J shed 3 bases, with 15 bases lying between them. Here the CDR3 reads CASSLGGTTPKETQYF. DNA of the CDR3: TGCGCCAGCAGCTTGGGTGGGACAACGCCAAAAGAGACCCAGTACTTC.

The rearrangement links TRBV19 to TRBJ2-1; 7 nucleotides agree with TRBD1. Trimming at V came to 1 base and at J to 6 bases, leaving 6 bases not matched to a gene. Germline CDR1 is LNHDA and CDR2 is SQIVND (reference sequence). The CDR3 consists of 15 residues. CDR3 coding DNA: TGTGCCAGTAGTATAGTAGGGACAGCGCGCAATGAGCAGTTCTTC. Protein product: CASSIVGTARNEQFF. Full variable domain (remainder filled in from reference TRBV19 and TRBJ2-1): DGGITQSPKYLFRKEGQNVTLSCEQNLNHDAMYWYRQDPGQGLRLIYYSQIVNDFQKGDIAEGYSVSREKKESFPLTVTSAQKNPTAFYLCASSIVGTARNEQFFGPGTRLTVL.

This chain uses TRBV5-1 with TRBJ2-5, with D perhaps matching TRBD2 (6 bases). From germline, CDR1 is SGHRS and CDR2 YFSETQ. Trimming cost V 4 bases and J 5 bases, with 24 bases left between them. The CDR3 is 17 residues long. CDR3 sequence reads: CASSTGNTGGAGETQYF. CDR3 nucleotide sequence: TGCGCCAGCAGCACCGGGAACACCGGCGGGGCTGGGGAGACCCAGTACTTC.

The V call is TRBV7-9, the J call TRBJ2-1, with TRBD1 matching over 8 bases. Trimming took 3 bases from V and 1 from J; bases not matched to a gene: 2. The CDR3 has 15 amino acids. Germline V gives CDR1 SEHNR, CDR2 FQNEAQ (reference sequence). CDR3 protein: CASSFRQGSYNEQFF. The CDR3 DNA is TGTGCCAGCAGCTTTCGACAGGGGTCCTACAATGAGCAGTTCTTC.

In its sample, this clone was seen a few times. One end of the junction fails to match germline, which may point to a read error. The gene calls are TRBV6-5 and TRBJ1-1, with 9 bases fitting TRBD1. The CDR3 is 14 residues long. From germline, CDR1 is MNHEY and CDR2 SVGAGI. The CDR3 is CASRYLTGGTEAFF. The CDR3, as DNA: TGTGCCAGCAGATACTTGACAGGGGGGACTGAAGCTTTCTTT.

The chain is built from TRBV3-1 (or the pseudogene TRBV3-2) and TRBJ1-4, with a weak D call TRBD1 (5 bases). The CDR3 totals 11 residues. Germline loops: CDR1 LGHDT, CDR2 YNNKEL (reference sequence). V lost 0 bases, J lost 12 bases, and 5 bases lay in between. CDR3 protein: CASSQDRELFF. In DNA form, the CDR3 reads TGTGCCAGCAGCCAAGACAGGGAACTGTTTTTT.

V and J are TRBV29-1 and TRBJ2-5, with 9 bases matching TRBD1. V was pared by 3 bases and J by 9 bases, with 5 bases of the junction left unmatched. Germline assignment: CDR1 SQVTM and CDR2 ANQGSEA. This CDR3 has 12 residues. The CDR3 protein is CSVEGQGRAQYF. The CDR3 region has the DNA TGCAGCGTTGAGGGACAGGGTAGGGCCCAGTACTTC.

V is TRBV2 and J is TRBJ2-7; D possibly corresponds to TRBD2 (6 bases). From germline, CDR1 is SNHLY and CDR2 FYNNEI. This CDR3 is 14 amino acids long. V was clipped by 7 bases and J by 1 base, with 14 bases between them. CDR3 in amino acids: CASTGRGVSYEQYF. The CDR3 DNA reads as TGTGCCAGCACCGGGCGGGGTGTTTCCTACGAGCAGTACTTC.

The chain recombines TRBV15 with TRBJ2-5; 14 bases align to TRBD2. The trim removed 3 bases at V and 5 bases at J, leaving 8 bases unmatched. Germline lookup yields CDR1 LNHNV and CDR2 YYDKDF (reference sequence). CDR3 length: 17 amino acids. The CDR3 reads CATSRVKGTSGGETQYF. The DNA of the CDR3 is TGTGCCACCAGCAGGGTCAAGGGGACTAGCGGGGGCGAGACCCAGTACTTC.

The genes are TRBV6-5 and TRBJ1-5; perhaps TRBD1 as D (5 bases). Germline V CDR1 and CDR2: MNHEY, SVGAGI. Trimming removed 4 bases from V and 6 bases from J, with 10 bases in between. The CDR3 extends over 13 amino acids. This CDR3 is CASSSGPGQPQHF. The CDR3 coding sequence is TGTGCCAGCAGTTCAGGGCCGGGTCAGCCCCAGCATTTT.

The V and J genes are TRBV19 and TRBJ2-3; 7 nucleotides line up with TRBD2. This CDR3 is built from 13 residues. V shed 4 bases and J 7 bases; nucleotides not matched to a gene: 5. The V gene's germline CDR1 is LNHDA and CDR2 SQIVND (reference sequence). The CDR3: CASSTSGANTQYF. The CDR3 DNA is TGTGCCAGTAGTACGAGCGGGGCAAATACGCAGTATTTT.

The rearrangement links TRBV5-1 to TRBJ2-7; 7 bases fit TRBD2. The germline gives CDR1 SGHRS, CDR2 YFSETQ. This CDR3 is built from 15 residues. Trimming cost V 2 bases and J 6 bases; bases outside gene matches: 11. The CDR3 DNA reads TGCGCCAGCAGCTTCAACTCGGGACTACCCGGCGAGCAGTACTTC. It is translated as CASSFNSGLPGEQYF.

The chain carries TRBV4-3 and TRBJ2-1, with 8 bases identical to TRBD2. CDR3 length: 15 amino acids. With V trimmed by 4 bases and J by 7 bases, 9 bases remained unmatched. From germline, CDR1 is LGHNA and CDR2 YSLEER. The DNA for the CDR3 is TGCGCCAGCAGCCTAGACGGGGGGGGTGGAAATGAGCAGTTCTTC. This encodes CASSLDGGGGNEQFF.

This sequence joins TRBV12-3 or TRBV12-4 and TRBJ1-2; D not certain. The V end lost 5 bases, the J end lost 5 bases, and 9 bases lay between the germline ends. The CDR3 is made up of 12 amino acids. The CDR3 here is CASSPLRYGYTF. CDR3 sequence (DNA): TGTGCCAGCAGTCCGCTACGGTATGGCTACACCTTC.

V gene TRBV4-2 combines with J gene TRBJ2-7; possibly TRBD2 for D (6 bases). There are 16 residues in the CDR3. Germline V lookup: CDR1 LGHNA, CDR2 YNFKEQ. The ends were cut back, 1 base at V and 4 bases at J, with 17 bases in the middle. The CDR3 region has the DNA TGTGCCAGCAGCCAAGGTACGGCGGGATTGGTTTACGAGCAGTACTTC. Encoded protein: CASSQGTAGLVYEQYF.

The chain is built from TRBV11-2 and TRBJ1-3; D is uncertain. Trimming left V 5 bases short and J 7 bases short, with 6 bases between. CDR1 is SGHAT and CDR2 is FQNNGV in the germline V gene. This CDR3 comprises 11 residues. In DNA, the CDR3 is TGTGCCAGCAGCGCTACGAACACCATATATTTT. Translation gives CASSATNTIYF.